Below, 30 T cell receptor beta chains from the same sample are listed, as sequenced in a study of human T cells and chemical hapten exposure. TCRdb re-called the RACE reads with MiXCR, one entry per CDR3 protein. The table has tens of thousands of distinct CDR3 sequences, 9.4% seen once. Stated time point: pre-sensitization, week 0. The treatment here: therapeutic diphenylcyclopropenone sensitization with weekly scalp DPC. Sequenced material: whole blood, taken in connection with sensitization to the hapten diphenylcyclopropenone (DPC). These receptors were obtained from a woman in her forties with alopecia areata. Some clones in this sample may be carry-over from other donors' samples.

On this clonotype: This sequence may be a read error, since a much larger clone differs from it by one base. The chain is built from TRBV28 and TRBJ1-1; perhaps TRBD1 as D (6 bases). Germline V lookup: CDR1 MDHEN, CDR2 SYDVKM. CDR3 length: 15 residues. The V gene lost 10 bases and the J gene lost 5 bases, with 23 bases spanning the gap. The CDR3 bases are TGTGCCACCATTAGCAGACAGGCCCGGGGGACTGAAGCTTTCTTT. Encoded protein: CATISRQARGTEAFF.

The J gene is TRBJ2-3, the V gene TRBV18; 12 bases line up with TRBD2. The CDR3 loop spans 19 amino acids. Trimming took 0 bases from V and 2 from J; bases not matched to a gene: 9. The V gene's germline CDR1 is KGHSH and CDR2 LQKENI. CDR3 bases: TGTGCCAGCTCACCACCGAGGCTAGCGGGGGGGATTTCCACAGATACGCAGTATTTT. Its translation is CASSPPRLAGGISTDTQYF. The full variable domain, with the rest looked up from reference TRBV18 and TRBJ2-3, is NAGVMQNPRHLVRRRGQEARLRCSPMKGHSHVYWYRQLPEEGLKFMVYLQKENIIDESGMPKERFSAEFPKEGPSILRIQQVVRGDSAAYFCASSPPRLAGGISTDTQYFGPGTRLTVL.

The CDR3 region is CASSQGLFNEQFF. As DNA, the CDR3 is TGTGCCAGCAGCCAAGGACTTTTCAATGAGCAGTTCTTC. V is TRBV4-2 and J is TRBJ2-1; no reliable D call. Trimming cost V 1 base and J 6 bases, with 7 bases left between them. CDR3 size: 13 residues. Germline assignment: CDR1 LGHNA and CDR2 YNFKEQ.

This clonotype was seen more than once but under ten times. This rearrangement joins TRBV5-5 to TRBJ1-5, with TRBD1 as a possible D gene (6 bases). Germline V gene data show CDR1 as SGHKS and CDR2 as YYEKEE (reference sequence). V lost 0 bases, J lost 5 bases, and 18 bases lay in between. CDR3 size: 17 residues. The DNA for the CDR3 is TGTGCCAGCAGCTTGGTACAGGGATCTCCGCAATATCAGCCCCAGCATTTT. Translating gives CASSLVQGSPQYQPQHF.

There are a few counts of this clonotype. V is TRBV6-2 or TRBV6-3 and J is TRBJ2-3; 9 bases map to TRBD1. This CDR3 is 19 amino acids long. Germline CDR1 and CDR2: MNHEY and SVGEGT. With V trimmed by 6 bases and J by 2 bases, 18 bases remained unmatched. CDR3 in amino acids: CASRSSKFPGTGLTDTQYF. DNA for the CDR3: TGTGCCAGCAGGAGTTCAAAGTTCCCTGGGACAGGGCTCACAGATACGCAGTATTTT.

For this clonotype: One junction end disagrees with the germline gene, perhaps due to a read error. The gene calls are TRBV4-1 and TRBJ2-3; unclear D gene. The CDR3 runs 15 residues. Germline V gene data show CDR1 as MGHRA and CDR2 as YSYEKL. This CDR3 reads CAGSPRAIPTDTQYF. CDR3 coding DNA: TGCGCCGGCAGTCCCCGGGCGATCCCCACAGATACGCAGTATTTT.

Worth noting for this clonotype: This may be a read error, as it is one base from a much larger clone. The chain couples TRBV20-1 to TRBJ1-5; 7 bases are a match to TRBD1. The CDR3 spans 17 residues. Germline V CDR1 and CDR2: DFQATT, SNEGSKA (reference sequence). Losses at the gene ends were 2 bases for V and 1 base for J; bases not matched to a gene: 11. The CDR3 loop is CSARRTGGKLSNQPQHF. In nucleotides, the CDR3 is TGCAGTGCTAGAAGGACAGGCGGGAAGTTAAGCAATCAGCCCCAGCATTTT.

This clonotype was observed a handful of times. V usage is TRBV4-1 and J usage is TRBJ2-5; D gene ambiguous. Trimming cost V 2 bases and J 5 bases, with 12 bases left between them. The CDR3 runs 14 residues. Per germline, CDR1 MGHRA and CDR2 YSYEKL. CDR3 nucleotide sequence: TGCGCCAGCAGCCAAACGTGGCGGTCGGAGACCCAGTACTTC. Amino acid sequence: CASSQTWRSETQYF.

This clonotype has just a few counts. The chain carries TRBV10-3 and TRBJ2-7; tentative D call: TRBD1 (5 bases). Trimming shortened V by 3 bases and J by 2 bases, and 5 bases separated the two germline ends. The germline gives CDR1 ENHRY, CDR2 SYGVKD. The CDR3 is 12 amino acids. The CDR3 sequence is CAISEGAYEQYF. The DNA for the CDR3 is TGTGCCATCAGTGAAGGGGCCTACGAGCAGTACTTC.

In its sample, this clonotype was seen a few times. The chain recombines TRBV5-5 with TRBJ2-4; D not certain. The CDR3 extends over 14 amino acids. CDR1 is SGHKS, CDR2 YYEKEE, per germline (reference sequence). V lost 2 bases and J 7 bases, leaving 13 bases between the germline ends. CDR3 DNA sequence: TGTGCCAGCAGCTTAGAGGAAGGGCCGAACATTCAGTACTTC. The encoded protein is CASSLEEGPNIQYF.

This clonotype was counted at least ten times. The rearrangement uses TRBV27 and TRBJ2-7; 9 bases fit TRBD1. Germline CDR1 is MNHEY and CDR2 is SMNVEV (reference sequence). After removal of 6 bases from V and 2 bases from J, the junction contained 2 bases not matched to a gene. There are 13 residues in the CDR3. The DNA of the CDR3 is TGTGCCAGCAGGGGGACAGGGACCTACGAGCAGTACTTC. It is translated as CASRGTGTYEQYF.

The V gene is TRBV15, the J gene TRBJ2-7; the match to TRBD2 covers 9 bases. This CDR3 has 14 residues. The germline V gene encodes CDR1 LNHNV and CDR2 YYDKDF (reference sequence). J gave up 7 bases and V 0 bases, and 4 bases lay outside the gene matches. CDR3 sequence reads: CATSRDYLAGEQYF. The CDR3 DNA reads TGTGCCACCAGCAGAGATTACCTAGCGGGGGAGCAGTACTTC.

The chain recombines TRBV2 with TRBJ2-3, with a possible D match to TRBD1 (6 bases). Germline lookup yields CDR1 SNHLY and CDR2 FYNNEI. The V end was cut by 5 bases, the J end by 0 bases, with 12 bases between. The CDR3 is 15 residues long. In DNA form, the CDR3 reads TGTGCCAGCAGTTACGGGACATCTAGCACAGATACGCAGTATTTT. This codes for CASSYGTSSTDTQYF.

This clonotype was observed many times. J is TRBJ1-4 and V is TRBV16; D is unclear. V lost 4 bases to trimming and J lost 8 bases, with 5 bases between them. The length of the CDR3 is 11 residues. Per the germline V gene, CDR1 is KGHSY and CDR2 is FQNENV. The CDR3, as DNA: TGTGCCAGCAGCCGTCACGAAAAACTGTTTTTT. This gives the protein CASSRHEKLFF. Combining the CDR3 with reference TRBV16 and TRBJ1-4 gives the whole variable domain GEEVAQTPKHLVRGEGQKAKLYCAPIKGHSYVFWYQQVLKNEFKFLISFQNENVFDETGMPKERFSAKCLPNSPCSLEIQATKLEDSAVYFCASSRHEKLFFGSGTQLSVL.

There are many counts of this clonotype. The CDR3 bases are TGCAGTGCTAGCGCGTCTGGCGGGGGGGTCTACAATGAGCAGTTCTTC. It codes for CSASASGGGVYNEQFF. The rearrangement links TRBV20-1 to TRBJ2-1, with TRBD2 matching over 9 bases. Germline V gives CDR1 DFQATT, CDR2 SNEGSKA (reference sequence). Trimming took 3 bases from V and 3 from J; bases not matched to a gene: 9. The CDR3 is 16 residues long.

Many counts were recorded for this clonotype. Written as DNA, the CDR3 is TGTGCCAGCAGCCAGGACACCGGGACAGTTGAAAAACTGTTTTTT. It is translated as CASSQDTGTVEKLFF. The J gene is TRBJ1-4, the V gene TRBV3-1; the match to TRBD1 covers 7 bases. The CDR3 sequence is 15 residues long. In germline, CDR1 is LGHDT, CDR2 YNNKEL (reference sequence). Trimming cost V 3 bases and J 7 bases; bases outside gene matches: 8.

At least ten counts were recorded for this clonotype. The CDR3 DNA reads as TGTGCCAGCTCCCGGGGGAGGACTCTAGTGGGGGAGACCCAGTACTTC. As protein: CASSRGRTLVGETQYF. The chain carries TRBV28 and TRBJ2-5, with a tentative D call TRBD2 (6 bases). Deletions cut 8 bases from V and 5 bases from J, with 24 bases between. This CDR3 contains 16 residues. Germline loops: CDR1 MDHEN, CDR2 SYDVKM.

The gene calls are TRBV29-1 and TRBJ2-1; tentative D call: TRBD1 (6 bases). The germline gives CDR1 SQVTM, CDR2 ANQGSEA. V gave up 5 bases and J gave up 6 bases, with 8 bases separating them. The CDR3 length is 11 residues. The DNA for the CDR3 is TGCAGCGTTACAGGGTTCAATGAGCAGTTCTTC. Translating it yields CSVTGFNEQFF.

Only a few counts were recorded for this clonotype. This rearrangement joins TRBV6-2 or TRBV6-3 to TRBJ2-2, with 10 bases that match TRBD2. The length of the CDR3 is 14 residues. V gave up 8 bases and J gave up 6 bases; unmatched junction bases: 6. CDR1 is MNHEY, CDR2 SVGEGT, per germline. CDR3 sequence (DNA): TGTGCCAGCCGGCTAGCGGGGGCGGCCGGGGAGCTGTTTTTT. This encodes CASRLAGAAGELFF.

This clonotype was seen a handful of times. This chain uses TRBV29-1 with TRBJ2-1; 10 positions match TRBD2. CDR1 and CDR2 from the germline V gene are SQVTM and ANQGSEA. The CDR3 runs 12 residues. CDR3 in amino acids: CRAGGLGNEQFF. Written as DNA, the CDR3 is TGCAGAGCGGGGGGGCTGGGGAATGAGCAGTTCTTC.

This clonotype has just a few counts. The chain recombines TRBV6-1 with TRBJ2-3, with D possibly called TRBD1 or TRBD2 (5 bases each). CDR3 size: 14 residues. CDR1 MNHNS and CDR2 SASEGT come from the germline V gene. V lost 8 bases, J lost 1 base, and 13 bases lay in between. The CDR3 is CASGGPLRTDTQYF. The CDR3 DNA is TGTGCCAGCGGGGGTCCACTACGCACAGATACGCAGTATTTT.

This clonotype was seen at least ten times. V gene TRBV7-9 combines with J gene TRBJ1-2; 12 bases match TRBD1. With V trimmed by 1 base and J by 6 bases, 3 bases remained unmatched. There are 15 residues in the CDR3. Germline values: CDR1 SEHNR, CDR2 FQNEAQ (reference sequence). The CDR3 reads CASSLDGTGGDGYTF. CDR3 nucleotide sequence: TGTGCCAGCAGCTTAGATGGGACAGGGGGCGATGGCTACACCTTC.

This clonotype was counted ten times or more. The chain combines TRBV3-1 with TRBJ2-2; D remains ambiguous. V was trimmed by 1 base and J by 5 bases, leaving 5 bases between them. Germline V gene lookup returns CDR1 LGHDT and CDR2 YNNKEL (reference sequence). This CDR3 is 13 amino acids long. The CDR3 coding sequence is TGTGCCAGCAGCCAAGTGGGGACCGGGGAGCTGTTTTTT. Amino acid sequence: CASSQVGTGELFF.

This clonotype has a count of ten or more. The chain combines TRBV7-9 with TRBJ1-1; D uncertain. Trimming took 7 bases from V and 0 from J, leaving 6 bases between them. This CDR3 contains 12 residues. CDR1 and CDR2 from the germline V gene are SEHNR and FQNEAQ (reference sequence). CDR3 sequence reads: CASKRMNTEAFF. The CDR3 region has the DNA TGTGCCAGCAAGCGGATGAACACTGAAGCTTTCTTT.

This clonotype was detected a few times. J is TRBJ1-2 and V is TRBV7-8, with D perhaps matching TRBD1 (5 bases). There are 16 residues in the CDR3. Germline CDR1 SGHVS, CDR2 FQNEAQ. V was trimmed by 2 bases and J by 3 bases, leaving 16 bases between them. The DNA for the CDR3 is TGTGCCAGCAGCTTAAATGTTGGGGACGTGGACTATGGCTACACCTTC. Protein sequence: CASSLNVGDVDYGYTF.

This clonotype came up many times. The chain recombines TRBV28 with TRBJ2-3; D is undetermined. CDR1 and CDR2 from the germline V gene are MDHEN and SYDVKM. V was shortened by 6 bases and J by 1 base, with 5 bases between the two germline ends. This CDR3 region has 12 residues. CDR3 region: CASRLGTDTQYF. CDR3 nucleotide sequence: TGTGCCAGCAGGTTGGGCACAGATACGCAGTATTTT.

J is TRBJ2-1 and V is TRBV5-1; tentatively, D is TRBD2 (5 bases). Germline-derived CDR1 and CDR2 are SGHRS and YFSETQ. The CDR3 runs to 13 residues. V dropped 5 bases and J dropped 10 bases, with 16 bases sitting between them. The CDR3 bases are TGCGCCAGCAGTAGAGGGCAATGGGAAGAGCAGTTCTTC. This gives the protein CASSRGQWEEQFF.

Relative to its sample, this clonotype is medium-sized. The V call is TRBV3-1, the J call TRBJ2-1; TRBD2 aligns across 9 bases. In germline, CDR1 is LGHDT, CDR2 YNNKEL (reference sequence). The V gene end was trimmed by 8 bases and the J gene end by 3 bases; junction bases not matched to a gene: 5. The CDR3 length is 14 residues. CDR3 sequence reads: CASHQRGDYNEQFF. The CDR3 nucleotides read TGTGCCAGCCACCAGCGGGGGGACTACAATGAGCAGTTCTTC.

The sample holds a few counts of this clonotype. This chain joins TRBV2 and TRBJ1-6; D gene ambiguous. The CDR3 sequence is 10 residues long. Germline-derived CDR1 and CDR2 are SNHLY and FYNNEI. Between the trimmed V and J ends, which lost 8 bases and 10 bases, there was a span of 6 bases. Here the CDR3 reads CASHGSPLHF. Written as DNA, the CDR3 is TGTGCCAGCCACGGATCACCCCTCCACTTT.

The table lists this clonotype with many counts. V and J are TRBV18 and TRBJ2-1, with TRBD2 matching over 10 bases. This CDR3 spans 17 amino acids. In germline, CDR1 is KGHSH, CDR2 LQKENI. Trimming cost V 1 base and J 7 bases; bases outside gene matches: 10. The CDR3 bases are TGTGCCAGCTCACCACAACCGAGCGGGGGGGCCACGAATGAGCAGTTCTTC. As protein: CASSPQPSGGATNEQFF. Full variable domain (rest looked up from reference TRBV18 and TRBJ2-1): NAGVMQNPRHLVRRRGQEARLRCSPMKGHSHVYWYRQLPEEGLKFMVYLQKENIIDESGMPKERFSAEFPKEGPSILRIQQVVRGDSAAYFCASSPQPSGGATNEQFFGPGTRLTVL.